This T cell receptor beta chain was profiled in a study of T cell responses to AZD1222 COVID-19 vaccine. The CDR3 has 13 amino acids. The germline V gene has CDR1 SQVTM and CDR2 ANQGSEA. Between the trimmed V and J ends, which lost 0 bases and 1 base, there was a span of 6 bases. Produced via immunoSEQ multiplex PCR; TCRdb's table is partial and in-frame only. The table records 130,000 to 150,000 clones, 90% of them present only once. Source: peripheral blood, taken on day 0 of AZD1222 vaccination. The gene calls are TRBV29-1 and TRBJ2-5, with D uncertain. The clonotype comes from an adult in good health. The DNA of the CDR3 is TGCAGCGTTGAAGAATCACCCCAAGAGACCCAGTACTTC. It translates to CSVEESPQETQYF.